This passage covers 25 T cell receptor beta chains from one sample sequenced in a study of cytomegalovirus exposure and HLA in healthy donors. The PCR contained 60 Vbeta and 13 Jbeta primers. Clones were sequenced by immunoSEQ multiplex PCR, and TCRdb holds only the in-frame ones, with some missing. Of 100,000 to 150,000 clones listed, 84% are singletons. Sequenced: PBMCs. The source of these receptors is a man aged 50 to 60 in good health and CMV-seronegative.

This clone has only a few counts. This chain connects TRBV6-5 to TRBJ1-5; D is uncertain. Looked up from germline, CDR1 is MNHEY and CDR2 is SVGAGI. CDR3 length: 15 residues. V gave up 6 bases and J gave up 2 bases, with 14 bases separating them. The CDR3 DNA reads TGTGCCAGCAGCCCCGCCGGGATTGGCAATCAGCCCCAGCATTTT. Its translation is CASSPAGIGNQPQHF.

This clone was observed a few times. The chain recombines TRBV19 with TRBJ1-2; no reliable D call. CDR1 is LNHDA and CDR2 is SQIVND in the germline V gene (reference sequence). V lost 6 bases to trimming and J lost 1 base, with 18 bases between them. The CDR3 contains 16 residues. The CDR3 loop reads CASSSRTLGVNYGYTF. In DNA form, the CDR3 reads TGTGCCAGTAGCTCCCGGACTTTGGGAGTTAACTATGGCTACACCTTC.

This chain links TRBV19 with TRBJ1-3, with D unresolved. Germline CDR1 is LNHDA and CDR2 is SQIVND (reference sequence). Trimming removed 1 base at V and 4 bases at J, with 11 bases between. The CDR3 has 15 amino acids. The CDR3 here is CASSIGGLGGNTIYF. As DNA, the CDR3 is TGTGCCAGTAGTATAGGAGGACTCGGAGGAAACACCATATATTTT.

The chain carries TRBV9 and TRBJ2-1, with 9 bases aligning to TRBD2. The V gene end was trimmed by 3 bases and the J gene end by 5 bases; junction bases not matched to a gene: 3. Germline values: CDR1 SGDLS, CDR2 YYNGEE. This CDR3 has 14 amino acids. The chain's CDR3 is CASSGGGANNEQFF. In nucleotides, the CDR3 is TGTGCCAGCAGCGGCGGGGGGGCGAACAATGAGCAGTTCTTC.

The table lists this clone with a count of one. The CDR3 is CASSLGLAGNTDTQYF. CDR3 in DNA: TGTGCCAGCAGCTTGGGGCTAGCGGGGAACACAGATACGCAGTATTTT. This chain links TRBV5-4 with TRBJ2-3; TRBD2 aligns across 9 bases. The CDR3 length is 16 residues. Per germline, CDR1 SGHNT and CDR2 YYREEE (reference sequence). V lost 0 bases, J lost 2 bases, and 4 bases stayed unmatched.

V and J are TRBV19 and TRBJ2-1; D is possibly TRBD1 (5 bases). There are 13 residues in the CDR3. Germline loops: CDR1 LNHDA, CDR2 SQIVND (reference sequence). V lost 2 bases and J lost 9, with 11 bases in between. The DNA of the CDR3 is TGTGCCAGTAGTATACAGCAGGGCGGTGAGCAGTTCTTC. It encodes CASSIQQGGEQFF.

This chain connects TRBV10-1 to TRBJ1-1; possibly TRBD1 for D (5 bases). This CDR3 has 13 residues. The V and J ends lost 3 bases and 5 bases respectively, with 10 bases between them. The germline V gene has CDR1 WNHNN and CDR2 SYGVQD (reference sequence). This chain's CDR3 is CASSEGHPTEAFF. In nucleotides, the CDR3 is TGCGCCAGCAGTGAAGGACACCCGACTGAAGCTTTCTTT.

V is TRBV5-1 and J is TRBJ2-1; 8 bases match TRBD1. The trim removed 0 bases at V and 10 bases at J, leaving 6 bases unmatched. The V gene's germline CDR1 is SGHRS and CDR2 YFSETQ. There are 14 residues in the CDR3. CDR3 protein: CASSLGQGAREQFF. Here the CDR3 DNA reads TGCGCCAGCAGCTTGGGCCAGGGGGCGCGAGAGCAGTTCTTC.

The CDR3 DNA sequence: TGTGCCAGCAGCCAGGACAGGAACACTGAAGCTTTCTTT. Translation gives CASSQDRNTEAFF. The chain combines TRBV5-4 with TRBJ1-1; a possible D gene is TRBD1 (6 bases). The germline CDR1 and CDR2 sequences are SGHNT and YYREEE (reference sequence). The CDR3 is made up of 13 amino acids. The V end was cut by 4 bases, the J end by 1 base, with 8 bases between. Supplemented by reference TRBV5-4 and TRBJ1-1, the full variable domain reads ETGVTQSPTHLIKTRGQQVTLRCSSQSGHNTVSWYQQALGQGPQFIFQYYREEENGRGNFPPRFSGLQFPNYSSELNVNALELDDSALYLCASSQDRNTEAFFGQGTRLTVV.

The V call is TRBV6-1, the J call TRBJ1-5; the match to TRBD1 covers 8 bases. CDR1 MNHNS and CDR2 SASEGT come from the germline V gene. J lost 6 bases, V lost 2 bases, and 3 bases had no gene match. This CDR3 contains 14 residues. In DNA form, the CDR3 reads TGTGCCAGCAGTGAATACGGGACAGGTCAGCCCCAGCATTTT. Its translation: CASSEYGTGQPQHF.

The rearrangement uses TRBV6-6 and TRBJ1-2; D remains ambiguous. Between the trimmed V and J ends, which lost 6 bases and 8 bases, there was a span of 19 bases. The CDR3 totals 14 residues. Germline lookup yields CDR1 MNHNY and CDR2 SVGAGI (reference sequence). The CDR3 nucleotides are TGTGCCAGCAGAAACCTCACGGTACGAGGAGGCTACACCTTC. Protein: CASRNLTVRGGYTF.

The CDR3 sequence: CASSLYGGGTEAFF. The CDR3 coding sequence is TGTGCCAGCAGCTTATACGGGGGAGGAACTGAAGCTTTCTTT. This sequence joins TRBV7-3 and TRBJ1-1; perhaps TRBD1 as D (5 bases). V dropped 2 bases and J dropped 5 bases, with 12 bases sitting between them. CDR3 size: 14 residues. Germline assignment: CDR1 SGHTA and CDR2 FQGTGA.

V gene TRBV10-2 combines with J gene TRBJ2-3; D might be TRBD1 (6 bases). CDR1 and CDR2 (germline): WSHSY, SAAADI. Trimming pared 2 bases from V and 1 base from J, leaving 16 bases between. This CDR3 region has 17 residues. The CDR3 reads CASSETGGGSGTDTQYF. DNA for the CDR3: TGCGCCAGCAGTGAGACGGGTGGGGGCTCGGGCACAGATACGCAGTATTTT.

This chain joins TRBV29-1 and TRBJ2-5; 11 bases fit TRBD2. The CDR3 spans 14 residues. CDR1 is SQVTM, CDR2 ANQGSEA, per germline. Trimming took 5 bases from V and 4 from J; bases not matched to a gene: 6. Here the CDR3 reads CSVPLAGVGETQYF. The CDR3 region has the DNA TGCAGCGTTCCACTAGCGGGGGTTGGAGAGACCCAGTACTTC.

This sequence joins TRBV7-3 and TRBJ2-1; 7 positions match TRBD2. Germline V lookup: CDR1 SGHTA, CDR2 FQGTGA. This CDR3 spans 16 amino acids. The V and J ends lost 3 bases and 0 bases, in that order; junction bases with no gene match: 5. The CDR3 is CASSFHGGSSYNEQFF. The CDR3 bases are TGTGCCAGCAGCTTTCACGGGGGGAGCTCCTACAATGAGCAGTTCTTC.

This clone was counted a few times. This chain connects TRBV7-9 to TRBJ2-7; D is unclear. Germline-derived CDR1 and CDR2 are SEHNR and FQNEAQ (reference sequence). This CDR3 comprises 14 residues. V dropped 3 bases and J dropped 0 bases, with 9 bases sitting between them. The CDR3 DNA follows: TGTGCCAGCAGCTTGGCGGTGAGCTCCTACGAGCAGTACTTC. It translates to CASSLAVSSYEQYF.

The V gene is TRBV9, the J gene TRBJ2-5; TRBD2 matches at 8 bases. The germline V gene encodes CDR1 SGDLS and CDR2 YYNGEE. The V gene end was trimmed by 3 bases and the J gene end by 3 bases; junction bases not matched to a gene: 4. There are 14 residues in the CDR3. In DNA form, the CDR3 reads TGTGCCAGCAGCGAAAGCGGGGGAGAAGAGACCCAGTACTTC. It yields the protein CASSESGGEETQYF. Filled out from reference TRBV9 and TRBJ2-5, the complete variable domain reads DSGVTQTPKHLITATGQRVTLRCSPRSGDLSVYWYQQSLDQGLQFLIQYYNGEERAKGNILERFSAQQFPDLHSELNLSSLELGDSALYFCASSESGGEETQYFGPGTRLLVL.

The chain joins TRBV25-1 to TRBJ1-2; D is unclear. Germline V gene sequence: CDR1 MGHDK, CDR2 SYGVNS. The ends were cut back, 0 bases at V and 7 bases at J, with 12 bases in the middle. The CDR3 spans 14 residues. The CDR3 DNA sequence: TGTGCCAGCAGTGAATATTACCAGGAGGGTGGCTACACCTTC. Residues: CASSEYYQEGGYTF.

V gene TRBV19 combines with J gene TRBJ1-2; 9 bases are a match to TRBD1. With 6 bases clipped from V and 9 bases from J, the junction kept 5 bases outside the gene matches. CDR3 size: 12 residues. Per germline, CDR1 LNHDA and CDR2 SQIVND (reference sequence). CDR3 loop: CASRRQGDRYTF. The CDR3 nucleotides read TGTGCCAGTAGGAGACAGGGGGATCGCTACACCTTC.

This clone showed up just once. The genes are TRBV5-4 and TRBJ2-3, with TRBD1 identical over 11 bases. CDR3 size: 16 residues. The trim removed 4 bases at V and 5 bases at J, leaving 9 bases unmatched. Germline V CDR1 and CDR2: SGHNT, YYREEE (reference sequence). CDR3: CASSRRTGGRGDTQYF. The DNA for the CDR3 is TGTGCCAGCAGCAGGAGGACAGGGGGCAGGGGAGATACGCAGTATTTT.

This rearrangement joins TRBV7-9 to TRBJ2-5; D possibly corresponds to TRBD2 (7 bases). This CDR3 contains 15 residues. Trimming removed 5 bases from V and 5 bases from J, with 18 bases in between. In germline, CDR1 is SEHNR, CDR2 FQNEAQ (reference sequence). The CDR3 nucleotides are TGTGCCAGCAGCGAAAGGGAGGGGGGAAGTGAGACCCAGTACTTC. Translating gives CASSEREGGSETQYF.

The chain combines TRBV7-2 with TRBJ2-7, with D possibly being TRBD2 (5 bases). Germline CDR1 SGHTA, CDR2 FQGNSA. The CDR3 loop spans 15 amino acids. Trimming stripped 5 bases from V and 0 bases from J, with 14 bases between. CDR3 residues: CASSPGLASSYEQYF. The CDR3 DNA follows: TGTGCCAGCAGCCCCGGACTGGCTAGCTCCTACGAGCAGTACTTC.

The chain carries TRBV7-9 and TRBJ1-6; a possible D gene is TRBD1 (5 bases). The CDR3 extends over 14 amino acids. Germline CDR1 and CDR2: SEHNR and FQNEAQ (reference sequence). V dropped 2 bases and J dropped 5 bases, with 7 bases sitting between them. The CDR3 region has the DNA TGTGCCAGCAGCTTATGGGGGGATAATTCACCCCTCCACTTT. Translating gives CASSLWGDNSPLHF. The complete variable domain, with remaining parts taken from reference TRBV7-9 and TRBJ1-6, reads DTGVSQNPRHKITKRGQNVTFRCDPISEHNRLYWYRQTLGQGPEFLTYFQNEAQLEKSRLLSDRFSAERPKGSFSTLEIQRTEQGDSAMYLCASSLWGDNSPLHFGNGTRLTVT.

This clone was seen a handful of times. The rearrangement uses TRBV19 and TRBJ1-5; D is possibly TRBD1 (5 bases). V was pared by 3 bases and J by 0 bases, with 15 bases between. This CDR3 region has 17 residues. Germline V lookup: CDR1 LNHDA, CDR2 SQIVND (reference sequence). The CDR3 loop reads CASSIDPITGSNQPQHF. The CDR3, as DNA: TGTGCCAGTAGTATTGACCCGATCACAGGTAGCAATCAGCCCCAGCATTTT.

This rearrangement joins TRBV27 to TRBJ1-4; D gene unclear. V was pared by 1 base and J by 5 bases, with 11 bases between. Germline assignment: CDR1 MNHEY and CDR2 SMNVEV (reference sequence). CDR3 length equals 15 residues. The CDR3 DNA sequence: TGTGCCAGCAGTTTATTGACGGGTAGAAATGAAAAACTGTTTTTT. As protein: CASSLLTGRNEKLFF.